Sequencing of this T cell receptor beta chain was carried out in a study of cytomegalovirus exposure and HLA in healthy donors. Study-wide results and limits: Through in vitro validation, three CMV-associated chains were shown to be specific for CMV antigens.

Remarks on this clone: The antigen remains undetermined.

The PCR ran on 60 Vbeta and 13 Jbeta primers. The data were produced by immunoSEQ multiplex PCR, yet TCRdb's version contains in-frame clones alone and is incomplete. The sample lists 100,000 to 150,000 clones, approximately 74% occurring once. The V and J ends lost 1 base and 5 bases, in that order; junction bases with no gene match: 9. The CDR3 has 16 residues. Germline V gene sequence: CDR1 SGHDN, CDR2 FVKESK. J is TRBJ2-7 and V is TRBV14, with TRBD1 identical over 9 bases. The TCR comes from a male donor in good health and CMV-seronegative. The sequencing input was PBMCs. The CDR3 DNA follows: TGTGCCAGCAGCCAAGCGCCGGGACAGGGTAACCACGAGCAGTACTTC. It codes for CASSQAPGQGNHEQYF.